The sequence of this T cell receptor beta chain was determined in a study of breast tumors, draining lymph nodes, adjacent tissues. Study-wide results and caveats: Tumor T cell lymph node origin was a supported hypothesis, not proven.

J gave up 9 bases and V 5 bases, and 10 bases lay outside the gene matches. The CDR3 spans 15 residues. Germline V gene sequence: CDR1 SGHTA, CDR2 FQGNSA. Samples came from axillary lymph nodes draining the breast cancer. In the case of this clonotype: Its antigen is still unknown.

In TCRdb, the multiplex PCR reads were re-called with MiXCR into one record per CDR3 protein. This sample yields over 150,000 distinct CDR3 sequences, of which approximately 31% are seen a single time; 4% to 4.5% belongs to the top ten. The clonotype originates from a female donor with breast cancer. Some clones in this sample may be carry-over from other donors' samples. The chain joins TRBV7-2 to TRBJ1-6; 7 bases match TRBD1. What was sequenced was axillary lymph node tissue. CDR3 amino acids: CASSMTSGTASPLHF. The CDR3 DNA reads as TGTGCCAGCAGCATGACTTCCGGGACAGCTTCACCCCTCCACTTT.